One and the same sample provided the 23 T cell receptor beta chains below, sequenced in a study of T cells after yellow fever vaccination. TCRdb re-called the 5' RACE reads through MiXCR, storing one row per CDR3 protein. The repertoire consists of some 320,000 distinct CDR3 sequences, with roughly a tenth occurring once and the leading ten covering 2.5% to 4%. The sample in question was CD4+ T cells sorted from PBMCs, obtained 45 days after the yellow fever booster vaccination. These receptor sequences come from a young man who received the YFV17D yellow fever vaccine.

V and J are TRBV9 and TRBJ1-1; D is possibly TRBD1 (5 bases). CDR3 length: 14 amino acids. V was pared by 5 bases and J by 4 bases, with 15 bases between. Germline loops: CDR1 SGDLS, CDR2 YYNGEE. CDR3 residues: CASSETGTRTEAFF. The CDR3 DNA reads TGTGCCAGCAGTGAGACCGGGACTCGCACTGAAGCTTTCTTT.

Ten or more counts support this clonotype. The rearrangement joins TRBV7-2 to TRBJ2-2; 7 positions match TRBD1. V lost 6 bases and J lost 4; bases outside the gene matches: 11. The length of the CDR3 is 16 residues. Germline-derived CDR1 and CDR2 are SGHTA and FQGNSA. Written as DNA, the CDR3 is TGTGCCAGCAGACGGACAGGTCGGACCTCCACCGGGGAGCTGTTTTTT. Residues: CASRRTGRTSTGELFF.

This clonotype occurred many times. The V and J genes are TRBV5-5 and TRBJ2-7; TRBD2 might be the D (6 bases). CDR3 size: 13 residues. In germline, CDR1 is SGHKS, CDR2 YYEKEE (reference sequence). Trimming pared 2 bases from V and 1 base from J, leaving 7 bases between. CDR3 sequence (DNA): TGTGCCAGCAGCTTCGGGGGTTCCTACGAGCAGTACTTC. This encodes CASSFGGSYEQYF.

This clonotype has a handful of counts. The V call is TRBV7-3, the J call TRBJ2-3, with D possibly TRBD2 on 6 matching bases. CDR1 SGHTA and CDR2 FQGTGA come from the germline V gene. V was pared by 2 bases and J by 3 bases, with 15 bases between. CDR3 length: 16 residues. The CDR3 sequence is CASSLGSGEGTDTQYF. As DNA, the CDR3 is TGTGCCAGCAGCTTAGGGTCGGGGGAAGGGACAGATACGCAGTATTTT.

This clonotype appeared many times. J is TRBJ1-1 and V is TRBV5-1, with D unresolved. Trimming shortened V by 1 base and J by 4 bases, and 14 bases separated the two germline ends. CDR1 SGHRS and CDR2 YFSETQ come from the germline V gene. This CDR3 region has 15 residues. The CDR3 is CASSLNSWDSTEAFF. Here the CDR3 DNA reads TGCGCCAGCAGCTTGAACAGCTGGGATTCCACTGAAGCTTTCTTT.

This clonotype was recorded many times. The genes are TRBV11-2 and TRBJ2-1; TRBD2 might be the D (5 bases). Germline values: CDR1 SGHAT, CDR2 FQNNGV. V shed 5 bases and J shed 8 bases, with 19 bases lying between them. The CDR3 has 15 residues. As DNA, the CDR3 is TGTGCCAGCAGCCGTAGAATACCCCCCGGGGATGAGCAGTTCTTC. Translated, it gives CASSRRIPPGDEQFF.

This clonotype was detected ten times or more. The chain is built from TRBV12-3 or TRBV12-4 and TRBJ2-7; D may be TRBD1 (6 bases). CDR3 length: 14 amino acids. Trimming shortened V by 5 bases and J by 6 bases, and 17 bases separated the two germline ends. CDR3 coding DNA: TGTGCCAGCAGTACCTCTGGACAACAGGGCGAGCAGTACTTC. It is translated as CASSTSGQQGEQYF.

This clonotype has only a few counts. The chain carries TRBV20-1 and TRBJ1-2, with D uncertain. Germline V CDR1 and CDR2: DFQATT, SNEGSKA (reference sequence). Between the trimmed V and J ends, which lost 5 bases and 7 bases, there was a span of 14 bases. The CDR3 runs 12 residues. In DNA form, the CDR3 reads TGCAGTGCTGGGCCCCGGGATGGTGGCTACACCTTC. This encodes CSAGPRDGGYTF.

This sequence joins TRBV20-1 and TRBJ2-1; 11 positions match TRBD1. The CDR3 is made up of 13 amino acids. Per germline, CDR1 DFQATT and CDR2 SNEGSKA (reference sequence). V was pared by 6 bases and J by 3 bases, with 1 base of the junction left unmatched. In DNA, the CDR3 is TGCAGTGCGGGACAGGGGGTCTACAATGAGCAGTTCTTC. It specifies CSAGQGVYNEQFF.

The V gene is TRBV6-5, the J gene TRBJ2-1; TRBD1 matches 7 bases. Trimming at V came to 6 bases and at J to 4 bases, leaving 6 bases not matched to a gene. CDR1 and CDR2 from the germline V gene are MNHEY and SVGAGI. The CDR3 consists of 14 residues. Written as DNA, the CDR3 is TGTGCCAGCAGCCCGGGACAGCTGTACAATGAGCAGTTCTTC. This sequence encodes CASSPGQLYNEQFF.

The chain recombines TRBV7-9 with TRBJ1-1; D is unresolved. The germline gives CDR1 SEHNR, CDR2 FQNEAQ (reference sequence). Trimming pared 4 bases from V and 0 bases from J, leaving 12 bases between. The CDR3 runs 15 residues. In DNA, the CDR3 is TGTGCCAGCAGCTCCCTGATGGGAGTGAACACTGAAGCTTTCTTT. It encodes CASSSLMGVNTEAFF.

This clonotype was found a few times. The CDR3 spells CASSLPPTGQETQYF. The DNA for the CDR3 is TGTGCCAGCAGTTTGCCCCCGACAGGCCAAGAGACCCAGTACTTC. The chain uses TRBV6-5 and TRBJ2-5, with TRBD1 as a possible D gene (6 bases). Germline V CDR1 and CDR2: MNHEY, SVGAGI. The CDR3 is made up of 15 amino acids. V dropped 4 bases and J dropped 1 base, with 13 bases sitting between them.

The V gene is TRBV5-1, the J gene TRBJ1-1; tentative D call: TRBD1 (6 bases). Germline CDR1 SGHRS, CDR2 YFSETQ. The CDR3 totals 14 residues. Trimming stripped 3 bases from V and 4 bases from J, with 13 bases between. The CDR3 region has the DNA TGCGCCAGCAGCTCCAGGGGAACGGGCACTGAAGCTTTCTTT. This encodes CASSSRGTGTEAFF. The whole variable domain, filled in from reference TRBV5-1 and TRBJ1-1, reads KAGVTQTPRYLIKTRGQQVTLSCSPISGHRSVSWYQQTPGQGLQFLFEYFSETQRNKGNFPGRFSGRQFSNSRSEMNVSTLELGDSALYLCASSSRGTGTEAFFGQGTRLTVV.

The table lists this clonotype with many counts. The chain combines TRBV7-9 with TRBJ2-6; 7 positions agree with TRBD2. CDR1 and CDR2 from the germline V gene are SEHNR and FQNEAQ (reference sequence). The V gene end was trimmed by 3 bases and the J gene end by 0 bases; junction bases not matched to a gene: 14. This CDR3 is 20 amino acids long. This CDR3 reads CASSLHDGRGRGSGANVLTF. The CDR3 nucleotides read TGTGCCAGCAGCTTGCATGATGGGAGGGGCCGGGGCTCTGGGGCCAACGTCCTGACTTTC. The whole variable domain, remainder taken from reference TRBV7-9 and TRBJ2-6, is DTGVSQNPRHKITKRGQNVTFRCDPISEHNRLYWYRQTLGQGPEFLTYFQNEAQLEKSRLLSDRFSAERPKGSFSTLEIQRTEQGDSAMYLCASSLHDGRGRGSGANVLTFGAGSRLTVL.

This clonotype was observed a few times. The rearrangement uses TRBV6-5 and TRBJ1-2; 8 bases agree with TRBD1. The CDR3 is 14 residues long. V dropped 6 bases and J dropped 4; count of bases not matched to a gene: 7. The germline V gene encodes CDR1 MNHEY and CDR2 SVGAGI. CDR3 sequence (DNA): TGTGCCAGCAGCCGGGACAGGATGGGCTATGGCTACACCTTC. Protein sequence: CASSRDRMGYGYTF.

This clonotype was found once. The chain uses TRBV10-3 and TRBJ2-6, with a weak D call TRBD1 (6 bases). The germline V gene encodes CDR1 ENHRY and CDR2 SYGVKD. V dropped 11 bases and J dropped 2 bases, with 13 bases sitting between them. The CDR3 loop spans 14 amino acids. CDR3: CAAGQWAGANVLTF. DNA of the CDR3: TGTGCCGCAGGACAGTGGGCTGGGGCCAACGTCCTGACTTTC.

V usage is TRBV9 and J usage is TRBJ1-2; 10 bases line up with TRBD1. CDR3 size: 15 residues. Germline trimming cut 0 bases from V and 5 bases from J; bases unmatched to any gene: 4. The germline CDR1 and CDR2 sequences are SGDLS and YYNGEE. CDR3 bases: TGTGCCAGCAGCGTAGGGACAGGGGGAAGGTATGGCTACACCTTC. Translating gives CASSVGTGGRYGYTF.

The chain combines TRBV29-1 with TRBJ2-6, with D maybe TRBD1 (5 bases). Trimming left V 5 bases short and J 4 bases short, with 12 bases between. CDR1 is SQVTM and CDR2 is ANQGSEA in the germline V gene. The CDR3 extends over 14 amino acids. The CDR3 loop is CSVQKGAGANVLTF. CDR3 nucleotide sequence: TGCAGCGTTCAAAAAGGGGCCGGGGCCAACGTCCTGACTTTC. The variable domain in full, with the rest retrieved from reference TRBV29-1 and TRBJ2-6, is SAVISQKPSRDICQRGTSLTIQCQVDSQVTMMFWYRQQPGQSLTLIATANQGSEATYESGFVIDKFPISRPNLTFSTLTVSNMSPEDSSIYLCSVQKGAGANVLTFGAGSRLTVL.

This clonotype appeared a few times. A much larger clone is a single base away; this may be a read error. V is TRBV2 and J is TRBJ1-1; possible D gene TRBD1, 6 bases. The V end was cut by 6 bases, the J end by 2 bases, with 10 bases between. CDR1 and CDR2 (germline): SNHLY, FYNNEI. The CDR3 length is 13 residues. Here the CDR3 DNA reads TGTGCCAGCAGCGCGGACAGTAACACTGAAGCTTTCTTT. Translation gives CASSADSNTEAFF.

This clonotype has a count of ten or more. V and J are TRBV6-5 and TRBJ2-1; either TRBD1 or TRBD2 may supply D (5 bases each). Germline V gives CDR1 MNHEY, CDR2 SVGAGI. The CDR3 is 17 amino acids. Trimming took 5 bases from V and 9 from J, leaving 26 bases between them. The DNA for the CDR3 is TGTGCCAGCAGTATTCGACCGGGACGGTCAATGCGGGTTGAGCAGTTCTTC. This sequence encodes CASSIRPGRSMRVEQFF.

This chain joins TRBV5-5 and TRBJ2-1; the match to TRBD2 covers 12 bases. This CDR3 has 16 residues. V was clipped by 0 bases and J by 4 bases; unmatched bases: 2. Germline values: CDR1 SGHKS, CDR2 YYEKEE (reference sequence). Written as DNA, the CDR3 is TGTGCCAGCAGCTTGGGGACTAGCGGGAAATACAATGAGCAGTTCTTC. Its protein product is CASSLGTSGKYNEQFF. Full variable domain (remainder filled in from reference TRBV5-5 and TRBJ2-1): DAGVTQSPTHLIKTRGQQVTLRCSPISGHKSVSWYQQVLGQGPQFIFQYYEKEERGRGNFPDRFSARQFPNYSSELNVNALLLGDSALYLCASSLGTSGKYNEQFFGPGTRLTVL.

This clonotype was seen only a few times. The genes are TRBV30 and TRBJ2-1, with a weak D call TRBD2 (7 bases). The CDR3 length is 14 residues. Per germline, CDR1 GTSNPN and CDR2 SVGIG (reference sequence). V was shortened by 1 base and J by 3 bases, with 10 bases between the two germline ends. The CDR3 loop is CAWSGGGHYNEQFF. In nucleotides, the CDR3 is TGTGCCTGGAGTGGGGGGGGGCACTACAATGAGCAGTTCTTC.

This clonotype was picked up a small number of times. The chain is built from TRBV7-2 and TRBJ2-5; no definite D call. V lost 2 bases and J 8 bases, leaving 12 bases between the germline ends. The CDR3 consists of 13 residues. Germline V gives CDR1 SGHTA, CDR2 FQGNSA. This chain's CDR3 is CASSLSGANTQYF. The DNA for the CDR3 is TGTGCCAGCAGCTTATCGGGCGCGAATACCCAGTACTTC.